Listed here is a single T cell receptor beta chain. This CDR3 region has 18 residues. CDR1 is SEHNR and CDR2 is FQNEAQ in the germline V gene (reference sequence). V was cut by 4 bases and J by 0 bases, with 16 bases left in between. In the source study's methods: Amplification of reference gene primers provided the estimated nucleated cell counts. Using immunoSEQ multiplex PCR, the repertoire was profiled, and TCRdb retains in-frame clones only, with some absent. Clonal size and the V and J genes are those of that table, whereas D and trimming came from the DNA. The sample yields some 390,000 clones, around 86% seen once. The data stem from a study of blood T cell repertoires in COVID-19. In the study overall: Samples of COVID-19 (acute and convalescent) were obtained from the United States, Italy and Spain. PBMCs, B-cell-depleted T cells, or T cells were the source of the cDNA or gDNA that made up the material.

This sequence originates from a human donor in a cohort sampled during active COVID-19. The chain is built from TRBV7-9 and TRBJ1-6; D is unclear. Sequenced: peripheral blood. The CDR3 sequence: CASSSSPRRASYNSPLHF. The CDR3 coding sequence is TGTGCCAGCAGCTCATCCCCAAGGCGGGCCTCCTATAATTCACCCCTCCACTTT.